These 8 T cell receptor beta chains originate from one sample sequenced in a study of T cells after yellow fever vaccination (dated by TCRdb to about 2019). The receptor library was made with 5' RACE. TCRdb lists the instrument as Illumina NovaSeq 6000. The public sequencing data were trimmed at Q25 with fastp and processed into clonotypes with MiXCR by TCRdb, which kept only in-frame beta chains. Rows merge per CDR3 protein into single entries with the most common DNA and genes. The sample contains 300,000 to 350,000 distinct CDR3 sequences, around 4.5% of them found a single time. 15% to 20% of the sample comes from the top ten. Explained via the paper, the treatment or condition label denotes: live attenuated yellow fever vaccine strain. The material was PBMCs, obtained 15 days after the yellow fever booster vaccination. The receptors derive from a man between 18 and 35 years old who received the YFV17D yellow fever vaccine.

In this sample, this clonotype turned up a few times. CDR3 loop: CASSWTSGRDTQYF. The CDR3 bases are TGTGCCAGCAGCTGGACTAGCGGACGAGATACGCAGTATTTT. The rearrangement joins TRBV5-4 to TRBJ2-3, with 10 bases matching TRBD2. With 3 bases clipped from V and 5 bases from J, the junction kept 3 bases outside the gene matches. The germline CDR1 and CDR2 sequences are SGHNT and YYREEE (reference sequence). The length of the CDR3 is 14 residues. Complete variable domain (other parts from reference TRBV5-4 and TRBJ2-3): ETGVTQSPTHLIKTRGQQVTLRCSSQSGHNTVSWYQQALGQGPQFIFQYYREEENGRGNFPPRFSGLQFPNYSSELNVNALELDDSALYLCASSWTSGRDTQYFGPGTRLTVL.

This clonotype was seen only a few times. The chain links TRBV12-3 or TRBV12-4 to TRBJ2-7; 10 nucleotides match TRBD2. This CDR3 is built from 15 residues. Unmatched junction bases numbered 6, after V lost 2 bases and J lost 5 bases. The CDR3 DNA reads TGTGCCAGCAGTTTACTCGTAGCGGGGGGAAACGAGCAGTACTTC. This codes for CASSLLVAGGNEQYF.

This clonotype was counted between two and nine times. The chain combines TRBV6-5 with TRBJ2-1; 10 nucleotides line up with TRBD1. Trimming removed 8 bases from V and 3 bases from J; junction bases left unmatched: 1. Germline-derived CDR1 and CDR2 are MNHEY and SVGAGI. The CDR3 loop spans 13 amino acids. The CDR3 region is CASGDRGYNEQFF. CDR3 sequence (DNA): TGTGCCAGCGGGGACAGGGGCTACAATGAGCAGTTCTTC.

The chain recombines TRBV21-1 with TRBJ2-7; no DNA check was done on the table's D call, TRBD1. TRBV21-1 is a recognized pseudogene. This CDR3 has 18 residues. CDR3 sequence reads: CASTHRLTGATSSYEQYV. The CDR3 DNA is TGTGCCAGCACCCATAGATTGACAGGGGCCACGAGCTCCTACGAGCAGTACGTC.

Ten or more counts support this clonotype. This chain joins TRBV6-6 and TRBJ2-3; perhaps TRBD1 as D (6 bases). CDR1 and CDR2 (germline): MNHNY, SVGAGI (reference sequence). Trimming removed 1 base at V and 7 bases at J, with 12 bases between. The length of the CDR3 is 14 residues. CDR3 DNA sequence: TGTGCCAGCAGTTACTATAAGGGGACATATACGCAGTATTTT. This encodes CASSYYKGTYTQYF.

The chain employs TRBV10-3 and TRBJ2-7; 12 nucleotides agree with TRBD1. J lost 6 bases, V lost 4 bases, and 7 bases had no gene match. CDR3 length: 15 amino acids. CDR1 ENHRY and CDR2 SYGVKD come from the germline V gene. CDR3 protein: CAISGGQGARFEQYV. In nucleotides, the CDR3 is TGTGCCATCAGTGGGGGACAGGGGGCGCGATTCGAGCAGTACGTC.

The rearrangement uses TRBV5-1 and TRBJ2-3; no firm D call. Germline V gene sequence: CDR1 SGHRS, CDR2 YFSETQ. CDR3 length equals 15 residues. Trimming removed 2 bases from V and 4 bases from J, with 14 bases in between. Written as DNA, the CDR3 is TGCGCCAGCAGCTTATGGGAACTGGTTTCAGATACGCAGTATTTT. The encoded protein is CASSLWELVSDTQYF.

The sample holds many counts of this clonotype. This chain uses TRBV15 with TRBJ1-4; 7 bases align to TRBD1. The germline V gene has CDR1 LNHNV and CDR2 YYDKDF (reference sequence). V was clipped by 5 bases and J by 5 bases; unmatched bases: 8. The CDR3 is made up of 15 amino acids. The CDR3 reads CATSRDREVNEKLFF. The CDR3 DNA reads TGTGCCACCAGCCGTGACAGGGAGGTGAATGAAAAACTGTTTTTT.